This passage covers 30 T cell receptor beta chains from one sample sequenced in a study of CD4 T cells in relation to SARS-CoV-2 and coronaviruses. Here immunoSEQ multiplex PCR was the method, and the copy in TCRdb shows in-frame clones only, minus some. The data hold some 32,000 clones, with around 80% observed a single time. These receptors' targets are unknown. The source material was memory CD4+ T cells from PBMCs, cultured in vitro. Every receptor here comes from an adult with COVID-19.

The chain is built from TRBV28 and TRBJ2-5; 7 bases line up with TRBD1. The germline V gene has CDR1 MDHEN and CDR2 SYDVKM. Trimming removed 4 bases from V and 2 bases from J; junction bases left unmatched: 1. This CDR3 comprises 13 residues. The CDR3 coding sequence is TGTGCCAGCAGTTGGGACAGACAAGAGACCCAGTACTTC. This sequence encodes CASSWDRQETQYF. Drawing the rest from reference TRBV28 and TRBJ2-5, the complete variable domain is DVKVTQSSRYLVKRTGEKVFLECVQDMDHENMFWYRQDPGLGLRLIYFSYDVKMKEKGDIPEGYSVSREKKERFSLILESASTNQTSMYLCASSWDRQETQYFGPGTRLLVL.

J is TRBJ2-3 and V is TRBV6-6, with D unclear. The V end lost 7 bases, the J end lost 1 base, and 18 bases lay between the germline ends. The CDR3 length is 16 residues. The germline V gene encodes CDR1 MNHNY and CDR2 SVGAGI (reference sequence). CDR3 bases: TGTGCCAGCACCCCCGGAATAGGCCGAGGCACAGATACGCAGTATTTT. Translating it yields CASTPGIGRGTDTQYF.

The rearrangement uses TRBV15 and TRBJ2-1; TRBD2 matches at 7 bases. The germline V gene has CDR1 LNHNV and CDR2 YYDKDF (reference sequence). After removal of 8 bases from V and 7 bases from J, the junction contained 11 bases not matched to a gene. This CDR3 comprises 14 residues. The CDR3 region has the DNA TGTGCCACCGAGAGCGGGACCGGGTTTAATGAGCAGTTCTTC. Translated: CATESGTGFNEQFF. Full variable domain (remainder filled in from reference TRBV15 and TRBJ2-1): DAMVIQNPRYQVTQFGKPVTLSCSQTLNHNVMYWYQQKSSQAPKLLFHYYDKDFNNEADTPDNFQSRRPNTSFCFLDIRSPGLGDTAMYLCATESGTGFNEQFFGPGTRLTVL.

The chain combines TRBV6-5 with TRBJ2-1; 11 positions agree with TRBD2. The CDR3 contains 15 residues. Germline lookup yields CDR1 MNHEY and CDR2 SVGAGI. Trimming cost V 6 bases and J 3 bases; bases outside gene matches: 4. The CDR3 protein is CASRRLAGNYNEQFF. The DNA of the CDR3 is TGTGCCAGCAGAAGACTAGCGGGAAACTACAATGAGCAGTTCTTC.

V gene TRBV7-9 combines with J gene TRBJ2-6; unclear D gene. Deletions cut 5 bases from V and 0 bases from J, with 5 bases between. This CDR3 comprises 14 residues. Per germline, CDR1 SEHNR and CDR2 FQNEAQ (reference sequence). CDR3 loop: CASSLVSGANVLTF. The CDR3 bases are TGTGCCAGCAGCCTAGTCTCTGGGGCCAACGTCCTGACTTTC. The full variable domain, completed using reference TRBV7-9 and TRBJ2-6, is DTGVSQNPRHKITKRGQNVTFRCDPISEHNRLYWYRQTLGQGPEFLTYFQNEAQLEKSRLLSDRFSAERPKGSFSTLEIQRTEQGDSAMYLCASSLVSGANVLTFGAGSRLTVL.

The chain links TRBV7-3 to TRBJ2-7; no definite D call. Trimming removed 7 bases at V and 4 bases at J, with 5 bases between. The CDR3 is 10 amino acids. Germline CDR1 and CDR2: SGHTA and FQGTGA. The CDR3 DNA reads as TGTGCCAGCATCCGTTACGAGCAGTACTTC. It yields the protein CASIRYEQYF.

The CDR3 region is CASSLFGDNYEQYF. As DNA, the CDR3 is TGTGCCAGCAGCTTATTTGGAGATAACTACGAGCAGTACTTC. V gene TRBV7-8 combines with J gene TRBJ2-7; no clear D. CDR3 length equals 14 residues. The germline V gene encodes CDR1 SGHVS and CDR2 FQNEAQ. Trimming pared 2 bases from V and 3 bases from J, leaving 11 bases between.

This clone was recorded once. V gene TRBV12-3 or TRBV12-4 combines with J gene TRBJ2-5, with unresolved D. There are 11 residues in the CDR3. V lost 3 bases and J lost 3, with 2 bases in between. The CDR3 sequence: CASSLKETQYF. The CDR3 coding sequence is TGTGCCAGCAGTTTGAAAGAGACCCAGTACTTC.

The chain is built from TRBV3-1 (or the pseudogene TRBV3-2) and TRBJ2-1; 7 nucleotides agree with TRBD2. The CDR3 is 20 amino acids. The V segment lost 0 bases and the J segment 0 bases; nucleotides outside the gene matches: 14. In germline, CDR1 is LGHDT, CDR2 YNNKEL (reference sequence). CDR3 nucleotides: TGTGCCAGCAGCCAAGACCTCGCGACTAGCTTCAAAGTCTCCTACAATGAGCAGTTCTTC. This gives the protein CASSQDLATSFKVSYNEQFF.

This chain joins TRBV4-2 and TRBJ2-4, with D perhaps TRBD1 or TRBD2 (5 bases each). The germline gives CDR1 LGHNA, CDR2 YNFKEQ. The germline V and J ends were trimmed by 1 base and 6 bases, with 13 bases remaining between them. This CDR3 contains 15 residues. The CDR3 DNA follows: TGTGCCAGCAGCCAAGGAGACCGGGGCGGAAACATTCAGTACTTC. It specifies CASSQGDRGGNIQYF.

This rearrangement joins TRBV6-5 to TRBJ2-1; no clear D gene. This CDR3 has 14 amino acids. CDR1 MNHEY and CDR2 SVGAGI come from the germline V gene. Trimming removed 0 bases at V and 8 bases at J, with 11 bases between. The CDR3 coding sequence is TGTGCCAGCAGTTACTCCCAAGGGTCCGATGAGCAGTTCTTC. Its protein product is CASSYSQGSDEQFF.

This chain joins TRBV3-1 (or the pseudogene TRBV3-2) and TRBJ2-1; D gene uncertain. The germline gives CDR1 LGHDT, CDR2 YNNKEL (reference sequence). V was cut by 0 bases and J by 3 bases, with 9 bases left in between. The CDR3 totals 15 residues. The CDR3, as DNA: TGTGCCAGCAGCCAAGATTCACGTAGCTACAATGAGCAGTTCTTC. It specifies CASSQDSRSYNEQFF.

This chain joins TRBV6-5 and TRBJ1-2; 7 bases map to TRBD1. Germline CDR1 is MNHEY and CDR2 is SVGAGI. V dropped 10 bases and J dropped 2; count of bases not matched to a gene: 13. The length of the CDR3 is 15 residues. The CDR3 here is CATTGRSPLNYGYTF. DNA of the CDR3: TGTGCCACGACAGGGAGGAGTCCGCTAAACTATGGCTACACCTTC.

CDR3 loop: CASSLFPSGTQETQYF. DNA for the CDR3: TGTGCCAGCAGCTTATTCCCTAGCGGGACCCAAGAGACCCAGTACTTC. The chain joins TRBV7-3 to TRBJ2-5, with 9 positions matching TRBD2. The CDR3 spans 16 residues. V lost 2 bases to trimming and J lost 1 base; unmatched junction nucleotides: 5. Germline-derived CDR1 and CDR2 are SGHTA and FQGTGA.

The V and J genes are TRBV28 and TRBJ1-3; D uncertain. CDR3 length equals 14 residues. The germline V and J ends were trimmed by 2 bases and 4 bases, with 9 bases remaining between them. Germline-derived CDR1 and CDR2 are MDHEN and SYDVKM. This CDR3 reads CASSLSGGGNTIYF. CDR3 nucleotide sequence: TGTGCCAGCAGTTTAAGTGGCGGCGGAAACACCATATATTTT. The full variable domain, in which reference TRBV28 and TRBJ1-3 provide the parts outside the CDR3, is DVKVTQSSRYLVKRTGEKVFLECVQDMDHENMFWYRQDPGLGLRLIYFSYDVKMKEKGDIPEGYSVSREKKERFSLILESASTNQTSMYLCASSLSGGGNTIYFGEGSWLTVV.

This chain connects TRBV7-3 to TRBJ1-1; D is unresolved. V lost 2 bases, J lost 1 base, and 5 bases lay in between. The CDR3 totals 13 residues. The germline V gene encodes CDR1 SGHTA and CDR2 FQGTGA. The CDR3 sequence is CASSLQENTEAFF. CDR3 bases: TGTGCCAGCAGCTTACAGGAGAACACTGAAGCTTTCTTT.

The chain employs TRBV5-1 and TRBJ1-2; D perhaps matches TRBD1 (6 bases). The V gene lost 2 bases and the J gene lost 2 bases, with 19 bases spanning the gap. Germline V gene sequence: CDR1 SGHRS, CDR2 YFSETQ. The CDR3 consists of 17 residues. The CDR3 protein is CASSFPQGGSGNYGYTF. CDR3 DNA sequence: TGCGCCAGCAGCTTCCCACAGGGCGGGTCTGGCAACTATGGCTACACCTTC.

This clone was seen only a few times. This chain joins TRBV5-1 and TRBJ2-1; D might be TRBD2 (6 bases). CDR3 size: 14 residues. V was clipped by 0 bases and J by 5 bases, with 9 bases between them. CDR1 and CDR2 from the germline V gene are SGHRS and YFSETQ. CDR3 coding DNA: TGCGCCAGCAGCTTGGTGTGGGGGGACAATGAGCAGTTCTTC. This codes for CASSLVWGDNEQFF.

The chain employs TRBV19 and TRBJ1-5; 10 bases map to TRBD1. Germline V gene data show CDR1 as LNHDA and CDR2 as SQIVND (reference sequence). This CDR3 is 18 amino acids long. Trimming at V came to 4 bases and at J to 2 bases, leaving 11 bases not matched to a gene. Written as DNA, the CDR3 is TGTGCCAGTAGTACGAGCAGACAGGGGGCAATGCGCAATCAGCCCCAGCATTTT. Amino acid sequence: CASSTSRQGAMRNQPQHF. The complete variable domain, with remaining parts taken from reference TRBV19 and TRBJ1-5, reads DGGITQSPKYLFRKEGQNVTLSCEQNLNHDAMYWYRQDPGQGLRLIYYSQIVNDFQKGDIAEGYSVSREKKESFPLTVTSAQKNPTAFYLCASSTSRQGAMRNQPQHFGDGTRLSIL.

The genes are TRBV27 and TRBJ2-7; the D gene is possibly TRBD1 (5 bases). The germline V gene encodes CDR1 MNHEY and CDR2 SMNVEV (reference sequence). The CDR3 totals 13 residues. The ends were cut back, 6 bases at V and 0 bases at J, with 9 bases in the middle. CDR3 DNA sequence: TGTGCCAGCAGAAGACAGAGCTCCTACGAGCAGTACTTC. Translation gives CASRRQSSYEQYF.

V usage is TRBV5-6 and J usage is TRBJ2-5; D unclear. Trimming took 0 bases from V and 0 from J, leaving 9 bases between them. This CDR3 is built from 15 residues. CDR1 and CDR2 from the germline V gene are SGHDT and YYEEEE. The CDR3: CASSLDFKYQETQYF. CDR3 coding DNA: TGTGCCAGCAGCTTGGACTTCAAGTACCAAGAGACCCAGTACTTC.

The table lists this clone with a few counts. The V and J genes are TRBV5-1 and TRBJ2-7; 7 bases line up with TRBD1. V was clipped by 1 base and J by 2 bases; unmatched bases: 3. Germline V gene lookup returns CDR1 SGHRS and CDR2 YFSETQ. This CDR3 has 14 residues. CDR3 coding DNA: TGCGCCAGCAGCTTGTCCGGGACAGCCTACGAGCAGTACTTC. This sequence encodes CASSLSGTAYEQYF.

The rearrangement links TRBV3-1 (or the pseudogene TRBV3-2) to TRBJ1-1, with D possibly TRBD1 on 5 matching bases. The CDR3 has 14 amino acids. Trimming took 2 bases from V and 4 from J, leaving 11 bases between them. From germline, CDR1 is LGHDT and CDR2 YNNKEL (reference sequence). The CDR3 DNA follows: TGTGCCAGCAGCCAAATCGGGGGTGGCACTGAAGCTTTCTTT. Protein: CASSQIGGGTEAFF.

On this clone itself: Other DNA variants within this sample encode the same CDR3. This rearrangement joins TRBV28 to TRBJ1-2; the D gene is possibly TRBD1 (6 bases). The V gene's germline CDR1 is MDHEN and CDR2 SYDVKM. This CDR3 is built from 14 residues. V gave up 1 base and J gave up 9 bases, with 15 bases separating them. The CDR3 is CASSLSRGLVRYTF. DNA of the CDR3: TGTGCCAGCAGTTTATCTCGGGGGCTCGTCCGCTACACCTTC.

This chain joins TRBV6-2 or TRBV6-3 and TRBJ2-2, with TRBD2 matching 13 bases. Losses at the gene ends were 6 bases for V and 0 bases for J; bases not matched to a gene: 7. CDR1 is MNHEY and CDR2 is SVGEGT in the germline V gene. CDR3 length: 18 amino acids. The CDR3 is CASSRTSGSYANTGELFF. The CDR3 DNA is TGTGCCAGCAGCCGGACTAGCGGGAGTTACGCGAACACCGGGGAGCTGTTTTTT.

The chain links TRBV19 to TRBJ2-1; 9 bases map to TRBD1. With 5 bases clipped from V and 12 bases from J, the junction kept 17 bases outside the gene matches. The germline V gene has CDR1 LNHDA and CDR2 SQIVND (reference sequence). CDR3 length: 16 amino acids. The CDR3 sequence: CASSSNFRTGEGGQFF. The CDR3 nucleotides read TGTGCCAGTAGTTCCAACTTTCGGACAGGGGAGGGTGGGCAGTTCTTC.

The chain is built from TRBV3-1 (or the pseudogene TRBV3-2) and TRBJ1-5; D may be TRBD1 (5 bases). From germline, CDR1 is LGHDT and CDR2 YNNKEL (reference sequence). The CDR3 extends over 13 amino acids. V lost 0 bases, J lost 9 bases, and 9 bases lay in between. In DNA, the CDR3 is TGTGCCAGCAGCCAAGATCGGGGGACGCCCCAGCATTTT. It translates to CASSQDRGTPQHF.

V and J are TRBV3-1 (or the pseudogene TRBV3-2) and TRBJ1-5, with 7 bases lining up with TRBD1. J lost 4 bases, V lost 0 bases, and 15 bases had no gene match. Germline CDR1 LGHDT, CDR2 YNNKEL (reference sequence). This CDR3 spans 19 amino acids. In DNA, the CDR3 is TGTGCCAGCAGCCAAGATCGGATTTTGACGGGACAGCCTAATCAGCCCCAGCATTTT. Translation gives CASSQDRILTGQPNQPQHF.

This chain uses TRBV6-2 or TRBV6-3 with TRBJ2-2; D is unresolved. Germline V gene lookup returns CDR1 MNHEY and CDR2 SVGEGT. This CDR3 has 14 amino acids. With 6 bases removed from V and 4 bases from J, the gap between germline ends came to 12 bases. CDR3 coding DNA: TGTGCCAGCAGCGATACAGAAGCCACCGGGGAGCTGTTTTTT. This gives the protein CASSDTEATGELFF.

This clone was observed a few times. The chain carries TRBV3-1 (or the pseudogene TRBV3-2) and TRBJ2-3; D assignment may be TRBD1 or TRBD2 (5 bases each). Per germline, CDR1 LGHDT and CDR2 YNNKEL (reference sequence). The CDR3 spans 16 residues. Between the trimmed V and J ends, which lost 0 bases and 2 bases, there was a span of 12 bases. The CDR3 DNA reads TGTGCCAGCAGCCAAGACCGCCGGGACCCCACAGATACGCAGTATTTT. Translating it yields CASSQDRRDPTDTQYF.